The clone carrying this T cell receptor beta chain showed up just a few times. Its antigen is unidentified. Once obtained from cultured CD4+ T cells, the DNA was sequenced using the Oncomine TCR Beta short-read assay. TCRdb analysed the PCR reads with MiXCR anew, one entry per CDR3 protein. Of tens of thousands of distinct CDR3 sequences in the sample, under 40% are singletons; the top ten hold about 27%. The source of the sample is a study of vaccination and CD4 T cells after COVID-19. At the level of the study: Stimulation of cells relied on overlapping spike peptides derived from SARS-CoV-2, HCoV-NL63, HCoV-OC43 and HCoV-229E.

Study results and limitations: The authors identified 304 of 307 vaccine-specific clones in convalescent patients as spike mono-reactive. Among reactive clones from convalescent patients, a median 86.3% appeared only post-vaccination.

Sample time point: late sampling 161 to 241 days after vaccination in a few convalescent patients. Treatment here: roughly 11-day PBMC culture with coronavirus spike peptide pools or control peptides (ViraFEST assay). This clonotype was sampled from a human donor who had recovered from COVID-19. The source was CD4+ T cells from blood, cultured in vitro, collected about 7 months after SARS-CoV-2 vaccination.

This CDR3 reads CSARTSSRDRAGGYTF. The DNA of the CDR3 is TGCAGTGCTAGAACATCAAGCCGGGACAGGGCCGGTGGCTACACCTTC. The chain carries TRBV20-1 and TRBJ1-2, with TRBD1 identical over 9 bases. Germline trimming cut 2 bases from V and 7 bases from J; bases unmatched to any gene: 14. Looked up from germline, CDR1 is DFQATT and CDR2 is SNEGSKA (reference sequence). The CDR3 totals 16 residues.